This entry lists 10 T cell receptor beta chains sequenced from one sample in a study of regulatory T cells in long-lasting Graves disease. Time point reported: newly diagnosed GD, antithyroid drugs for less than 3 months. RNA extracted from PBMCs served as the sequencing template. Arm-PCR of CDR3 regions and iRepertoire HTBI primers were used to build TCR beta libraries. Each CDR3 protein gets one entry after TCRdb re-called the multiplex PCR reads with MiXCR. The table lists 500,000 or so distinct CDR3 sequences, roughly a sixth of them singletons. The sample also formed part of further work on T cells in Graves' hyperthyroidism and ophthalmopathy.

This specimen was peripheral blood mononuclear cells (PBMCs), taken at new diagnosis, from a patient treated with antithyroid drugs. The receptors stem from a woman aged 35-65 years with Graves disease.

Ten or more counts support this clonotype. V and J are TRBV19 and TRBJ1-1; D is perhaps TRBD1 (6 bases). Trimming pared 7 bases from V and 1 base from J, leaving 16 bases between. CDR1 LNHDA and CDR2 SQIVND come from the germline V gene (reference sequence). The CDR3 extends over 15 amino acids. The CDR3 protein is CASTVGGAGNTEAFF. DNA for the CDR3: TGTGCCAGTACGGTCGGGGGCGCTGGGAACACTGAAGCTTTCTTT.

This clonotype was detected a few times. The chain joins TRBV19 to TRBJ1-1, with a tentative D call TRBD1 (5 bases). The CDR3 length is 14 residues. The V end was cut by 11 bases, the J end by 0 bases, with 16 bases between. The germline gives CDR1 LNHDA, CDR2 SQIVND (reference sequence). CDR3 DNA: TGTGCCGTACGGGGCGGCACCTTGAACACTGAAGCTTTCTTT. Translation gives CAVRGGTLNTEAFF.

This clonotype was observed a handful of times. V gene TRBV6-1 combines with J gene TRBJ2-2, with D possibly being TRBD1 or TRBD2 (5 bases each). The length of the CDR3 is 15 residues. V shed 7 bases and J shed 5 bases, with 17 bases lying between them. Germline lookup yields CDR1 MNHNS and CDR2 SASEGT. CDR3 bases: TGTGCCAGCACCCGGGACCTCGTCGGGACCGGGGAGCTGTTTTTT. It codes for CASTRDLVGTGELFF.

This clonotype came up many times. This chain uses TRBV11-2 with TRBJ2-7; D might be TRBD1 (5 bases). Per the germline V gene, CDR1 is SGHAT and CDR2 is FQNNGV. The V gene lost 1 base and the J gene lost 6 bases, with 13 bases spanning the gap. The CDR3 totals 14 residues. DNA for the CDR3: TGTGCCAGCAGCTTAGGCCCTGGGGCGTCCGAGCAGTACTTC. Translating it yields CASSLGPGASEQYF.

This clonotype has ten or more counts. The V call is TRBV18, the J call TRBJ1-1; no definite D call. V was clipped by 3 bases and J by 8 bases, with 16 bases between them. CDR3 size: 14 residues. The V gene's germline CDR1 is KGHSH and CDR2 LQKENI. CDR3 region: CASSPSPGRKEAFF. The CDR3 nucleotides are TGTGCCAGCTCACCTTCCCCGGGGAGGAAAGAAGCTTTCTTT.

The chain carries TRBV12-3 or TRBV12-4 and TRBJ1-5; perhaps TRBD1 as D (5 bases). Trimming removed 7 bases at V and 1 base at J, with 20 bases between. The CDR3 length is 17 residues. The CDR3 DNA sequence: TGTGCCAGCACCCCCTCGGGGACTACGACCAGCAATCAGCCCCAGCATTTT. The encoded protein is CASTPSGTTTSNQPQHF.

Only a few counts were recorded for this clonotype. The chain is built from TRBV2 and TRBJ2-1; 7 bases line up with TRBD1. The CDR3 runs 14 residues. J was trimmed by 7 bases and V by 9 bases; bases with no gene match: 12. Germline CDR1 SNHLY, CDR2 FYNNEI. Here the CDR3 DNA reads TGTGCCAGGAGCAGGTGGCAGGGGGTGAATGAGCAGTTCTTC. This translates into CARSRWQGVNEQFF.

The chain combines TRBV4-1 with TRBJ1-2, with a tentative D call TRBD1 (5 bases). Per the germline V gene, CDR1 is MGHRA and CDR2 is YSYEKL. V was clipped by 4 bases and J by 2 bases, with 17 bases between them. This CDR3 is built from 16 residues. The CDR3 protein is CASSPTTVLPNYGYTF. CDR3 DNA sequence: TGCGCCAGCAGCCCTACGACAGTCCTTCCCAACTATGGCTACACCTTC.

This clonotype was seen at least ten times. J is TRBJ1-2 and V is TRBV6-1, with D possibly being TRBD1 (5 bases). The CDR3 consists of 14 residues. V was pared by 2 bases and J by 8 bases, with 15 bases between. In germline, CDR1 is MNHNS, CDR2 SASEGT. The CDR3 sequence: CASSETGTGKGYTF. The CDR3, as DNA: TGTGCCAGCAGTGAAACCGGGACGGGAAAGGGCTACACCTTC.

The genes are TRBV12-3 or TRBV12-4 and TRBJ1-1; no reliable D call. Trimming removed 6 bases at V and 0 bases at J, with 11 bases between. This CDR3 has 14 amino acids. This CDR3 is CASSGRRLNTEAFF. Here the CDR3 DNA reads TGTGCCAGCAGCGGTCGACGGTTGAACACTGAAGCTTTCTTT.